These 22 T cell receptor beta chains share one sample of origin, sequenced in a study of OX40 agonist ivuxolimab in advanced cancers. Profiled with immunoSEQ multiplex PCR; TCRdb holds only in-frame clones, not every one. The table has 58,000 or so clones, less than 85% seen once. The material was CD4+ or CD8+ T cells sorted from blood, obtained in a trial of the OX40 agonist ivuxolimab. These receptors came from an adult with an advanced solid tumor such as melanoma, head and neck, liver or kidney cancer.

The CDR3 DNA reads TGTGCTAGTGCCCCTCCCGCCAGGGTCGATACGCAGTATTTT. Protein: CASAPPARVDTQYF. This chain links TRBV12-5 with TRBJ2-3, with D perhaps TRBD1 (5 bases). The germline CDR1 and CDR2 sequences are LGHNT and FRNRAP. Trimming cost V 7 bases and J 6 bases, with 17 bases left between them. CDR3 length: 14 amino acids.

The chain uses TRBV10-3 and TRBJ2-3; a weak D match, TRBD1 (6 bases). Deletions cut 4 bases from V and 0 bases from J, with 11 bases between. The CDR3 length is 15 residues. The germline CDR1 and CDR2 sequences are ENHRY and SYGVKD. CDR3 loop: CAISGGTTSTDTQYF. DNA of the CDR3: TGTGCCATCAGTGGAGGGACAACCAGCACAGATACGCAGTATTTT.

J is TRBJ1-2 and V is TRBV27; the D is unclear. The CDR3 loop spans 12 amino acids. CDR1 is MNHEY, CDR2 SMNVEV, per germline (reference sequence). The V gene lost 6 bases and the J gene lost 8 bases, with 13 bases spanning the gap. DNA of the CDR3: TGTGCCAGCAGGGAGAGTAGAGACGGCTACACCTTC. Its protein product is CASRESRDGYTF.

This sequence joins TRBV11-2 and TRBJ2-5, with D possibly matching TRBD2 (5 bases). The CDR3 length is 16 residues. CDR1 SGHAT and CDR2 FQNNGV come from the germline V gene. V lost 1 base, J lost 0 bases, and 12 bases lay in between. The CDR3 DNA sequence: TGTGCCAGCAGCTTAGGGGCTCTAGCAGACCAAGAGACCCAGTACTTC. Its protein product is CASSLGALADQETQYF. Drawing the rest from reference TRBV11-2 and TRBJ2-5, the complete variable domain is EAGVAQSPRYKIIEKRQSVAFWCNPISGHATLYWYQQILGQGPKLLIQFQNNGVVDDSQLPKDRFSAERLKGVDSTLKIQPAKLEDSAVYLCASSLGALADQETQYFGPGTRLLVL.

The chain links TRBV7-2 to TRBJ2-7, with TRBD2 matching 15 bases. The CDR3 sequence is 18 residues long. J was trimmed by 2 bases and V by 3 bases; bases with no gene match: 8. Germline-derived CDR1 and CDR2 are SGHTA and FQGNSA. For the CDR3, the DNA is TGTGCCAGCAGCTTGTTAGGGGGACTAGCGGGGGGCACCTACGAGCAGTACTTC. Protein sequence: CASSLLGGLAGGTYEQYF.

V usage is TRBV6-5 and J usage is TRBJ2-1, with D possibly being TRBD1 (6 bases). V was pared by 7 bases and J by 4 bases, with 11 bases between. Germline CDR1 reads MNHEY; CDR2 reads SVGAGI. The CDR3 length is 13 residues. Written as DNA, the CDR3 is TGTGCCAGCACCATGACAGGTTACAATGAGCAGTTCTTC. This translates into CASTMTGYNEQFF.

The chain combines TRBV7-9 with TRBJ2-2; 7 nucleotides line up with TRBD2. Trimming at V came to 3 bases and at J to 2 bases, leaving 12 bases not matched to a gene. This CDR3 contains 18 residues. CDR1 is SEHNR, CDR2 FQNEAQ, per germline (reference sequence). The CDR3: CASSFIPSGEGNTGELFF. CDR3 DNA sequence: TGTGCCAGCAGCTTTATCCCGTCTGGGGAGGGTAACACCGGGGAGCTGTTTTTT.

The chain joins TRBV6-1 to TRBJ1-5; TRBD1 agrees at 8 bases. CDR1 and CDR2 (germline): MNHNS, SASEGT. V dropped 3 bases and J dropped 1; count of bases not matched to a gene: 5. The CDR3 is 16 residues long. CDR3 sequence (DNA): TGTGCCAGCAGTGAGCAGGGGGCAATAAGCAATCAGCCCCAGCATTTT. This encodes CASSEQGAISNQPQHF.

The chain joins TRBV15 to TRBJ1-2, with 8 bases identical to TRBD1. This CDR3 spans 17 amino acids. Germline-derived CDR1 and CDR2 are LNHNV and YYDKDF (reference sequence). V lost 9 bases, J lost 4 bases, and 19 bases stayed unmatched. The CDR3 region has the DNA TGTGCCACGACCAACGGCCAATTCGACAGGGGAGCCTATGGCTACACCTTC. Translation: CATTNGQFDRGAYGYTF.

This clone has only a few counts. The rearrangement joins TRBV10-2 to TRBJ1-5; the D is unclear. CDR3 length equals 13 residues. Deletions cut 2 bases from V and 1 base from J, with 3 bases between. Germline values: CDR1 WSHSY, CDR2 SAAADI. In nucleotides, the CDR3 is TGCGCCAGCAGTGAGATCAGCAATCAGCCCCAGCATTTT. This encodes CASSEISNQPQHF.

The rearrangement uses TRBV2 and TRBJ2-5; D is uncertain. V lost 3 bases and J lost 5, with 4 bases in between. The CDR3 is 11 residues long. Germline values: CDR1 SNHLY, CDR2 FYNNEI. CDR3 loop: CASSEGETQYF. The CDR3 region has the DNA TGTGCCAGCAGTGAGGGGGAGACCCAGTACTTC.

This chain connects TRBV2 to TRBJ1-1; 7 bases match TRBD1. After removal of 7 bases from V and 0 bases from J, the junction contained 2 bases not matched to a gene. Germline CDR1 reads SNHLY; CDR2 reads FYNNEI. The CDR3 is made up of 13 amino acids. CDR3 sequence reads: CASTGQLNTEAFF. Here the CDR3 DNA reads TGTGCCAGCACGGGACAGCTGAACACTGAAGCTTTCTTT. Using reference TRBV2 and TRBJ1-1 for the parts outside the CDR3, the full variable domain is EPEVTQTPSHQVTQMGQEVILRCVPISNHLYFYWYRQILGQKVEFLVSFYNNEISEKSEIFDDQFSVERPDGSNFTLKIRSTKLEDSAMYFCASTGQLNTEAFFGQGTRLTVV.

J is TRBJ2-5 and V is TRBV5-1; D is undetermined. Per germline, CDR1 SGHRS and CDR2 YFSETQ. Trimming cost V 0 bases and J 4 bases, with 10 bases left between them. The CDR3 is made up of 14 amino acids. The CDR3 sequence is CASSLGGTGETQYF. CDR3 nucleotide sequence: TGCGCCAGCAGCTTGGGGGGTACTGGAGAGACCCAGTACTTC.

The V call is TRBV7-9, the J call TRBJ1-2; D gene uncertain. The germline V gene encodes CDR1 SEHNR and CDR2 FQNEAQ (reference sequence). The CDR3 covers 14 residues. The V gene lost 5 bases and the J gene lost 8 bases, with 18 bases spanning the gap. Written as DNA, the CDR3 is TGTGCCAGCAGCCCTCAAACCGACCTTGGAGGCTACACCTTC. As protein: CASSPQTDLGGYTF.

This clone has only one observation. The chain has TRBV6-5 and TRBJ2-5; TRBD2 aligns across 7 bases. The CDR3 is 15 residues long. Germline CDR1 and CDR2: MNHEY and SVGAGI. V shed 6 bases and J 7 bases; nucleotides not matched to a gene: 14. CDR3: CASRDFGRVGMTQYF. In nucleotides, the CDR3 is TGTGCCAGCAGAGATTTTGGGAGGGTGGGGATGACCCAGTACTTC.

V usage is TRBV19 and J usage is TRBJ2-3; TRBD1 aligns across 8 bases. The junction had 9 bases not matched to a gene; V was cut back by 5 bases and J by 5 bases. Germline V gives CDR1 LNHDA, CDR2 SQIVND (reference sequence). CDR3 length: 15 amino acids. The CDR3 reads CASSSVQGDKDTQYF. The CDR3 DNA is TGTGCCAGTAGTTCGGTACAGGGGGATAAAGATACGCAGTATTTT.

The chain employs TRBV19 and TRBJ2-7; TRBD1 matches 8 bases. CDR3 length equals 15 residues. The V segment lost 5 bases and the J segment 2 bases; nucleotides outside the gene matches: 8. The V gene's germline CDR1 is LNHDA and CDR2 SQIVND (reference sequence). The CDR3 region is CASSHPGDRTYEQYF. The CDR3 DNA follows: TGTGCCAGTAGTCACCCTGGGGACAGGACCTACGAGCAGTACTTC.

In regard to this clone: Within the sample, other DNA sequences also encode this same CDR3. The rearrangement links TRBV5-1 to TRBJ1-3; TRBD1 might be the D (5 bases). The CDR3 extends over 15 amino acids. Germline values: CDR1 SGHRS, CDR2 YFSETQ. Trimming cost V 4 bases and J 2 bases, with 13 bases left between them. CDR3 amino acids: CASSLGRGAGNTIYF. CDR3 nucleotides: TGCGCCAGCAGCCTGGGCCGGGGGGCTGGAAACACCATATATTTT.

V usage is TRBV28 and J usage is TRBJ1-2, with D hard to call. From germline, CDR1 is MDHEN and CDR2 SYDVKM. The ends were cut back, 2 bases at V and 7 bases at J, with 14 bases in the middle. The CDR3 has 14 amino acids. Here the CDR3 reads CASSLGEGVGGYTF. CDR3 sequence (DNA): TGTGCCAGCAGTTTAGGGGAAGGTGTCGGTGGCTACACCTTC.

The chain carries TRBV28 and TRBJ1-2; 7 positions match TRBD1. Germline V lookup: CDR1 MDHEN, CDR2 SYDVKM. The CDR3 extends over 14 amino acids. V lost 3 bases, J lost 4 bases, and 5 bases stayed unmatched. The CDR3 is CASSFPDRAYGYTF. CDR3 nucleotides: TGTGCCAGCAGTTTCCCCGACAGGGCCTATGGCTACACCTTC.

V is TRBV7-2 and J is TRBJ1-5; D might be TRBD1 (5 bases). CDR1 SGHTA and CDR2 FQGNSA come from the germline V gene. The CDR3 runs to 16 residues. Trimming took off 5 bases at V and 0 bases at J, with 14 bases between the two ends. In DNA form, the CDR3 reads TGTGCCAGCAGCCAACAGGTAAAAGTTAGCAATCAGCCCCAGCATTTT. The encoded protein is CASSQQVKVSNQPQHF.

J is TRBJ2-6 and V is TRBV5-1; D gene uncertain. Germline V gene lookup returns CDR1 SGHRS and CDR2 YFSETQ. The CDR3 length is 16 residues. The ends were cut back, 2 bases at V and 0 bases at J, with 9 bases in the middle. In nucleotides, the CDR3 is TGCGCCAGCAGCTTCGGCACCACCTCTGGGGCCAACGTCCTGACTTTC. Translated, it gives CASSFGTTSGANVLTF.